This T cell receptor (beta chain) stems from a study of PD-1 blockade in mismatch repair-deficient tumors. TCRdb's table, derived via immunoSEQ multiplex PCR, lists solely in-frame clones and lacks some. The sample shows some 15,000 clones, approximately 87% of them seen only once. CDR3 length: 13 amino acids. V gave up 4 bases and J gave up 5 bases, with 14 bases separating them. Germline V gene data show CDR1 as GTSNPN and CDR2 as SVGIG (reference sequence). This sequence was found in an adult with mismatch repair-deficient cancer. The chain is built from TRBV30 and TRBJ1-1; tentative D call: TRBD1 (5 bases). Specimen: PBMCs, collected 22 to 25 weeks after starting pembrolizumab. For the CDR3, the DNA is TGTGCCTGGAACCCGGGGGGGAATACTGAAGCTTTCTTT. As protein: CAWNPGGNTEAFF. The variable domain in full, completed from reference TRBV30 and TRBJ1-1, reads SQTIHQWPATLVQPVGSPLSLECTVEGTSNPNLYWYRQAAGRGLQLLFYSVGIGQISSEVPQNLSASRPQDRQFILSSKKLLLSDSGFYLCAWNPGGNTEAFFGQGTRLTVV.